This T cell receptor (beta chain) derives from a study of blood T cell repertoires in COVID-19. About the study: Collection of acute and convalescent COVID-19 samples took place in the United States, Italy and Spain.

As originally analysed: Reference gene primers were amplified, and this amplification served to estimate nucleated cell counts. Sequencing used immunoSEQ multiplex PCR; TCRdb keeps in-frame clones, though not all of them. The V and J calls and clone size are taken from that table; D and trimming were inferred from the DNA. The sample records around 250,000 clones, around 84% being singletons. With 6 bases removed from V and 12 bases from J, the gap between germline ends came to 11 bases. This CDR3 region has 10 residues. The V gene's germline CDR1 is MNHEY and CDR2 SVGAGI. The sample comprised peripheral blood. The TCR sequence derives from a woman in her seventies with active or convalescent COVID-19. The chain carries TRBV6-5 and TRBJ1-1; D remains ambiguous. CDR3 DNA: TGTGCCAGCAGCTGGGCGGGAACTTTCTTT. This gives the protein CASSWAGTFF.